Sequencing of this T cell receptor beta chain was carried out in a study of T cells in women clearing cervical HPV infection. Study observations and caveats: Effector/memory and HPV-specific T cells were not isolated, and association timing is unknown. Cases carried less TRBV6-7 than controls: about 0.1% versus 0.15%.

Clones were read by immunoSEQ multiplex PCR, and TCRdb kept only the in-frame ones, dropping some. The clone table shows under 50,000 clones, with the ten largest holding under 6.5%. The CDR3 covers 14 residues. Germline values: CDR1 SQVTM, CDR2 ANQGSEA. V lost 2 bases and J 2 bases, leaving 11 bases between the germline ends. As regards this clone: Its antigen is currently unknown. With the read ending 3 residues before the CDR3 end, the germline J gene is used to fill in that end.

This sequence was found in a woman between 18 and 69 years old with a cervical HPV16 infection that either progressed to CIN3+ or cleared (not recorded which). The sequenced sample was blood buffy coat. The gene calls are TRBV29-1 and TRBJ2-3, with a tentative D call TRBD1 (6 bases). This CDR3 reads CSVEKGDLTDTQYF. The sequenced part of the CDR3 DNA is TGCAGCGTTGAAAAGGGGGACCTCACAGATACG.